This T cell receptor beta chain was identified during a study of T-cell reconstitution after alpha-beta-depleted transplantation in children. Unique molecular identifiers were used to barcode this TCRbeta library. TCRdb redid the calling of the PCR reads with MiXCR, one entry per CDR3 protein. The repertoire holds 360,000 or so distinct CDR3 sequences, with around 21% as singletons. The TCR sequence derives from a human donor who donated a stem cell graft to a child with acute myeloid leukemia. The input for sequencing was PBMCs from the stem cell graft donor, taken from the stem cell graft.

This CDR3 is CASSQEQGYNSPLHF. The CDR3 DNA reads TGCGCCAGCAGCCAAGAACAGGGCTATAATTCACCCCTCCACTTT. The gene calls are TRBV4-1 and TRBJ1-6; D is perhaps TRBD1 (6 bases). Trimming took off 0 bases at V and 3 bases at J, with 6 bases between the two ends. CDR1 and CDR2 from the germline V gene are MGHRA and YSYEKL. The CDR3 totals 15 residues.